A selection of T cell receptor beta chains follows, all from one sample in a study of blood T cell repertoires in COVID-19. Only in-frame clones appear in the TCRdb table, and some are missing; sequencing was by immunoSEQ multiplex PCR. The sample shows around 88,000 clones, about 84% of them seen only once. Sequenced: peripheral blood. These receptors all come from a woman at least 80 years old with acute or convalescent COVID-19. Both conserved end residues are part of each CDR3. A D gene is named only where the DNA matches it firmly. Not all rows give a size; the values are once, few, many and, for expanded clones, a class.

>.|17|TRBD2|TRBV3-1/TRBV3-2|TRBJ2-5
TGTGCCAGCAGCCCCAGACTAGCGGGGGGGGCCAAAGAGACCCAGTACTTC
CASSPRLAGGAKETQYF
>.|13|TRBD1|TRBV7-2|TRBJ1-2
TGTGCCAGCAGCCCCGACAGGGTGGGAGGCTACACCTTC
CASSPDRVGGYTF
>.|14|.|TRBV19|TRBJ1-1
TGTGCCAGTAGTATTATTGGATCTAGCACTGAAGCTTTCTTT
CASSIIGSSTEAFF
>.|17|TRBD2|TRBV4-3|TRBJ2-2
TGCGCCAGCAGCCAAGATCGGGCGGGGGGGCCCGGCGGGGAGCTGTTTTTT
CASSQDRAGGPGGELFF
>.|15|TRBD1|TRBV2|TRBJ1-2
TGTGCCAGCAGTGAAGCGGCCCTGACAGGGATCGGCTACACCTTC
CASSEAALTGIGYTF
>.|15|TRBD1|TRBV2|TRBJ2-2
TGTGCCAGCAGTGATGGGACAGTGAACACCGGGGAGCTGTTTTTT
CASSDGTVNTGELFF
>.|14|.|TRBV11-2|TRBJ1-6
TGTGCCAGCAGCCAAACTGACACTAATTCACCCCTCCACTTT
CASSQTDTNSPLHF
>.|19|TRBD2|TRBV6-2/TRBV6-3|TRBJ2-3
TGTGCCAGCAGTTACTCGACTCAAGTCGCGGGGGGGCCAACAGATACGCAGTATTTT
CASSYSTQVAGGPTDTQYF
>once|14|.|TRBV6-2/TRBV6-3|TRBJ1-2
TGTGCCAGCAGTTTCCGGACGGGAAACTATGGCTACACCTTC
CASSFRTGNYGYTF
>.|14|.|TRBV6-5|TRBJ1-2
TGTGCCAGCAGCCCCGGGTCCTCGGACTATGGCTACACCTTC
CASSPGSSDYGYTF
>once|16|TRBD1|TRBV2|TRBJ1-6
TGTGCCAGCAGGAGGGACAGACAGGGAGATAATTCACCCCTCCACTTT
CASRRDRQGDNSPLHF
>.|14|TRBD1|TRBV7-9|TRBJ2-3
TGTGCCAGCAGTCGTGACAGGGGGGCAGATACGCAGTATTTT
CASSRDRGADTQYF